This T cell receptor (beta chain) is from a study of beta chain features in type 1 diabetes. The table lists this clone with a few counts. The antigen remains undetermined. Study findings and constraints: Type 1 diabetes patients had moderately but significantly shorter TCRB CDR3s in all four CD4+ subsets.

Since all of the isolated RNA was reverse transcribed, expressed TCRB transcripts were what got sequenced. Naive, central memory and regulatory T cell samples yielded about 4 million reads on average. The repertoire was sequenced with immunoSEQ multiplex PCR; TCRdb's copy has only in-frame clones and lacks some. The sample has about 150,000 clones, around 10% seen once; the top ten hold around 2%. The CDR3 has 12 residues. V gave up 5 bases and J gave up 14 bases; unmatched junction bases: 7. Looked up from germline, CDR1 is SGHTA and CDR2 is FQGNSA. The source of this sequence is a man younger than 30 in good health. The sequenced sample consisted of central memory CD4+ T cells from blood. The V and J genes are TRBV7-2 and TRBJ1-3; 9 bases agree with TRBD1. CDR3 coding DNA: TGTGCCAGCAGCATTGGACAGGGGACTCTATATTTT. It yields the protein CASSIGQGTLYF.